This T cell receptor beta chain was profiled in a study of T cells after posttransplantation cyclophosphamide. This clone was observed at least ten times. What it binds is not known. Germline loops: CDR1 SEHNR, CDR2 FQNEAQ (reference sequence). The CDR3 has 16 amino acids. The ends were cut back, 5 bases at V and 7 bases at J, with 21 bases in the middle. The repertoire was sequenced with immunoSEQ multiplex PCR; TCRdb's copy has only in-frame clones and lacks some. This sample carries around 34,000 clones, none of them present only once. Notes on the study in general: TRB clonality was highly associated with recipient CMV seropositivity and reactivation. Donor CD8+ memory clones often dominated recipient blood repertoires at later times.

The sample consisted of PBMCs. This clonotype was sampled from a man aged 45 to 65 in good health, CMV-negative, and a related stem cell transplant donor. This chain links TRBV7-9 with TRBJ1-5; weak D call: TRBD1 (6 bases). CDR3: CASSPNYGTPWQPQHF. The CDR3 nucleotides are TGTGCCAGCAGCCCAAACTACGGGACACCATGGCAGCCCCAGCATTTT. Filled out from reference TRBV7-9 and TRBJ1-5, the complete variable domain reads DTGVSQNPRHKITKRGQNVTFRCDPISEHNRLYWYRQTLGQGPEFLTYFQNEAQLEKSRLLSDRFSAERPKGSFSTLEIQRTEQGDSAMYLCASSPNYGTPWQPQHFGDGTRLSIL.